This T cell receptor (beta chain) originates from a study of shared clonotypes between healthy human individuals. This CDR3 comprises 13 residues. Germline CDR1 and CDR2: MGHDK and SYGVNS. Trimming left V 7 bases short and J 4 bases short, with 13 bases between. TCRdb's copy holds only in-frame clones and misses some; the assay was immunoSEQ multiplex PCR. In the table there are approximately 940,000 clones, about 80% of which are singletons. The chain combines TRBV25-1 with TRBJ1-1; weak D call: TRBD1 (5 bases). The material sequenced was memory CD4+ T cells sorted from blood. The subset was: CD45RA-negative fraction. The TCR was taken from a man younger than 30 in good health. The CDR3 sequence: CASKISGSTEAFF. The CDR3 DNA is TGTGCCAGCAAAATTTCAGGGTCCACTGAAGCTTTCTTT.